Following are 9 T cell receptor beta chains from one sample sequenced in a study of cytomegalovirus exposure and HLA in healthy donors. The PCR employed 60 Vbeta primers together with 13 Jbeta primers. Using immunoSEQ multiplex PCR, the repertoire was profiled, and TCRdb retains in-frame clones only, with some absent. The listing contains about 72,000 clones. Sequencing was performed on PBMCs. The receptor set was obtained from a man between 35 and 55 years old in good health and CMV-seronegative.

The chain joins TRBV11-2 to TRBJ1-3, with a tentative D call TRBD1 (5 bases). Germline V gene lookup returns CDR1 SGHAT and CDR2 FQNNGV. The CDR3 spans 14 residues. The V end lost 4 bases, the J end lost 7 bases, and 14 bases lay between the germline ends. CDR3 sequence (DNA): TGTGCCAGCAGCTCTGACAGTATCGGGAACACCATATATTTT. Translation: CASSSDSIGNTIYF.

This chain links TRBV19 with TRBJ1-5, with unresolved D. This CDR3 comprises 13 residues. CDR1 is LNHDA and CDR2 is SQIVND in the germline V gene (reference sequence). The germline V and J ends were trimmed by 5 bases and 7 bases, with 12 bases remaining between them. The CDR3 reads CASSSEEGQPQHF. The CDR3 nucleotides read TGTGCCAGTAGTTCGGAGGAGGGACAGCCCCAGCATTTT.

V gene TRBV30 combines with J gene TRBJ1-1, with D possibly TRBD1 on 5 matching bases. With 3 bases removed from V and 6 bases from J, the gap between germline ends came to 11 bases. CDR3 length: 12 amino acids. Germline V gene data show CDR1 as GTSNPN and CDR2 as SVGIG (reference sequence). CDR3 amino acids: CAWRPRVPEAFF. The CDR3 region has the DNA TGTGCCTGGAGGCCCAGGGTCCCTGAAGCTTTCTTT.

The chain employs TRBV5-1 and TRBJ2-7; TRBD2 agrees at 7 bases. The germline gives CDR1 SGHRS, CDR2 YFSETQ. The CDR3 is made up of 15 amino acids. V dropped 1 base and J dropped 4; count of bases not matched to a gene: 8. CDR3 loop: CASSLSGGVWYEQYF. CDR3 coding DNA: TGCGCCAGCAGCTTGAGTGGGGGGGTTTGGTACGAGCAGTACTTC.

J is TRBJ2-3 and V is TRBV9, with 7 bases matching TRBD1. The CDR3 totals 15 residues. Germline V gives CDR1 SGDLS, CDR2 YYNGEE. Losses at the gene ends were 3 bases for V and 4 bases for J; bases not matched to a gene: 8. The CDR3 DNA follows: TGTGCCAGCAGCGCGCAACTAACAGGGGCAGATACGCAGTATTTT. It specifies CASSAQLTGADTQYF.

The V and J genes are TRBV5-1 and TRBJ1-1, with D maybe TRBD1 (6 bases). The length of the CDR3 is 15 residues. Germline assignment: CDR1 SGHRS and CDR2 YFSETQ. V lost 2 bases to trimming and J lost 2 bases, with 13 bases between them. Here the CDR3 reads CASSFGPRGNTEAFF. The CDR3 DNA reads TGCGCCAGCAGCTTCGGTCCCAGGGGAAACACTGAAGCTTTCTTT.

The chain uses TRBV30 and TRBJ1-2; 9 nucleotides line up with TRBD1. Losses at the gene ends were 0 bases for V and 3 bases for J; bases not matched to a gene: 11. Germline CDR1 is GTSNPN and CDR2 is SVGIG (reference sequence). The CDR3 contains 17 residues. CDR3 DNA: TGTGCCTGGAGTGTACCGGGACAGGGACCCTTTCACTATGGCTACACCTTC. It encodes CAWSVPGQGPFHYGYTF.

This chain uses TRBV5-1 with TRBJ1-2, with D unclear. In germline, CDR1 is SGHRS, CDR2 YFSETQ. The V end lost 4 bases, the J end lost 4 bases, and 11 bases lay between the germline ends. CDR3 length: 13 amino acids. As DNA, the CDR3 is TGCGCCAGCAGCCTCTCGACTTCCTATGGCTACACCTTC. Residues: CASSLSTSYGYTF.

V usage is TRBV6-5 and J usage is TRBJ2-3; D might be TRBD1 (6 bases). Trimming took 6 bases from V and 2 from J, leaving 12 bases between them. There are 14 residues in the CDR3. CDR1 is MNHEY, CDR2 SVGAGI, per germline. The CDR3 is CASSGTGYTDTQYF. DNA for the CDR3: TGTGCCAGCAGCGGTACAGGGTACACAGATACGCAGTATTTT.